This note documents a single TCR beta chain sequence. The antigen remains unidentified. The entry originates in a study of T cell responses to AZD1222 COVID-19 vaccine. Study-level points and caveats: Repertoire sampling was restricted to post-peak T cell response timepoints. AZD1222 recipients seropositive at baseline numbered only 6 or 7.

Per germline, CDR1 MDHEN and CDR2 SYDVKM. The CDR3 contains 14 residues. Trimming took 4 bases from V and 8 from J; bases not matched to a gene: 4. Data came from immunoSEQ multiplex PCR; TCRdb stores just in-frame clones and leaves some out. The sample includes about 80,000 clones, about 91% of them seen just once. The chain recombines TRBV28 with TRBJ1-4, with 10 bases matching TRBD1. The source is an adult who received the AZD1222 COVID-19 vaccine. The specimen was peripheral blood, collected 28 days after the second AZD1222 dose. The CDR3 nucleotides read TGTGCCAGCAGTTCCGGACAGGGGGGGGAAAAACTGTTTTTT. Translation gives CASSSGQGGEKLFF.